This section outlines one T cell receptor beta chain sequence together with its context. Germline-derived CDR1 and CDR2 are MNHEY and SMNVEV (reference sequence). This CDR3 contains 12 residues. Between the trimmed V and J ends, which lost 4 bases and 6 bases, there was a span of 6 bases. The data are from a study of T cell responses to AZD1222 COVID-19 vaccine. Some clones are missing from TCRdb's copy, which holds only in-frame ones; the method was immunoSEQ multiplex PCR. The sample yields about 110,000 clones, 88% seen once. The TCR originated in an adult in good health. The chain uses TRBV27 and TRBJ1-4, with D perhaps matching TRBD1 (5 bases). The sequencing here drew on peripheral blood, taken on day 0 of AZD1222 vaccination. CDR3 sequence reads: CASSSGDEKLFF. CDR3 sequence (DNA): TGTGCCAGCAGTTCGGGGGATGAAAAACTGTTTTTT.